This T cell receptor beta chain appears in the sequencing data of a study of shared clonotypes between healthy human individuals. General study points: Blood alone was sampled, and tissue repertoires likely differ.

Healthy adults negative for HIV, lacking recent acute infections or vaccinations, served as donors. Germline assignment: CDR1 SGHTA and CDR2 FQGTGA. This CDR3 comprises 15 residues. J lost 3 bases, V lost 5 bases, and 5 bases had no gene match. Remarks on this clone: As yet, its antigen is unknown.

Sequenced by immunoSEQ multiplex PCR; TCRdb stores in-frame clones only, minus some. The data hold 950,000 to 1,100,000 clones, with about 80% observed a single time. This receptor was identified in a young man in good health. Some clones in this sample may be carry-over from other donors' samples. This chain joins TRBV7-3 and TRBJ2-1; 9 bases match TRBD1. The sequencing input was memory CD4+ T cells from PBMCs. Subset defined: CD45RA-negative fraction. The CDR3 bases are TGTGCCAGCAGCCTCGGACAGGGGTACTACAATGAGCAGTTCTTC. Translation gives CASSLGQGYYNEQFF.